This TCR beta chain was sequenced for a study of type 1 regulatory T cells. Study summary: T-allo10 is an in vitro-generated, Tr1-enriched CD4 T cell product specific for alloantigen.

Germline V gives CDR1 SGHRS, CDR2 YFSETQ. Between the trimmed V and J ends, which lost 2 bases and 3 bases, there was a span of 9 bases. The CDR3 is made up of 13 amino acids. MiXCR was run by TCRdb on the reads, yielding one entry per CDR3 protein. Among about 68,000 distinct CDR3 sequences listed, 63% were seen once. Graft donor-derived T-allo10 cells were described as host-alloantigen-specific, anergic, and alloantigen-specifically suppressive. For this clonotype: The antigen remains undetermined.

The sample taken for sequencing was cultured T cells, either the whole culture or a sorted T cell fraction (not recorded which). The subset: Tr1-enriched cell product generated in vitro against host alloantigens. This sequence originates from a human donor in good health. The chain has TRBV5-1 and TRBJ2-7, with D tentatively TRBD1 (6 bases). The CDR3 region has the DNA TGCGCCAGCAGCTTTCGGACAGACTACGAGCAGTACTTC. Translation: CASSFRTDYEQYF.